This passage covers 13 T cell receptor beta chains from one sample sequenced in a study of spatial heterogeneity in lung cancer. Whole-study results and caveats: Mutation counts in tumors were tracked by counts of expanded intratumoral alpha and beta TCRs.

Their specific antigens are unknown. Time point of the sample: sample taken at primary tumor resection. TCRdb re-called the 5' RACE reads through MiXCR, storing one row per CDR3 protein. Among over 15,000 distinct CDR3 sequences listed, around 7.1% were seen once. Sequencing was performed on lung tumor tissue, taken at surgery. These receptors came from a female donor with early-stage non-small cell lung cancer.

There are many counts of this clonotype. A library made for alpha chains picked up this beta chain off target, so its size means little. The chain links TRBV6-6 to TRBJ1-2; 7 nucleotides line up with TRBD1. The ends lost 9 bases at V and 6 bases at J; junction bases unmatched: 7. The CDR3 contains 12 residues. The germline gives CDR1 MNHNY, CDR2 SVGAGI (reference sequence). CDR3 residues: CASTQGVDGYTF. DNA of the CDR3: TGTGCCAGTACCCAGGGGGTTGATGGCTACACCTTC.

On this clonotype: This beta chain appears as a stray read in a library generated for alpha chains; its size is not informative. This rearrangement joins TRBV27 to TRBJ2-2; D not certain. Germline lookup yields CDR1 MNHEY and CDR2 SMNVEV (reference sequence). The ends were cut back, 2 bases at V and 0 bases at J, with 16 bases in the middle. The CDR3 is made up of 18 amino acids. The CDR3 coding sequence is TGTGCCAGCAGTTTAGGAGTCCGGATCACGACGAACACCGGGGAGCTGTTTTTT. It encodes CASSLGVRITTNTGELFF.

The sample holds many counts of this clonotype. This beta chain is off target for a library built for alpha chains, so its abundance means little. The chain couples TRBV7-6 to TRBJ2-2; D perhaps matches TRBD1 (6 bases). With 1 base removed from V and 0 bases from J, the gap between germline ends came to 15 bases. The CDR3 totals 18 residues. CDR1 SGHVS and CDR2 FNYEAQ come from the germline V gene. The CDR3: CASSLVTRRGTNTGELFF. The CDR3 DNA sequence: TGTGCCAGCAGCTTAGTTACGCGCAGGGGAACGAACACCGGGGAGCTGTTTTTT.

Sample share makes this clonotype medium-sized. In a library made to pick up alpha chains, this beta chain is a stray read with a size that means little. V usage is TRBV9 and J usage is TRBJ1-5, with no clear D. The CDR3 runs 14 residues. Germline V lookup: CDR1 SGDLS, CDR2 YYNGEE. The V end was cut by 0 bases, the J end by 11 bases, with 15 bases between. This chain's CDR3 is CASSVGESGWSQHF. In DNA form, the CDR3 reads TGTGCCAGCAGCGTAGGAGAATCGGGCTGGTCCCAGCATTTT.

The table lists this clonotype with many counts. Being off target in a library aimed at alpha chains, this beta chain has a size of little meaning. The chain recombines TRBV5-1 with TRBJ2-3; D is unresolved. Germline assignment: CDR1 SGHRS and CDR2 YFSETQ. V lost 0 bases and J 2 bases, leaving 10 bases between the germline ends. This CDR3 contains 15 residues. This chain's CDR3 is CASSLEQPDTDTQYF. The CDR3 nucleotides read TGCGCCAGCAGCTTGGAACAGCCCGACACAGATACGCAGTATTTT.

This clonotype was counted ten times or more. Since it is a stray read in a library aimed at alpha chains, this beta chain has a size that is not meaningful. The CDR3 sequence: CASSLTPEQPQHF. In DNA form, the CDR3 reads TGTGCCAGCAGCTTAACCCCGGAACAGCCCCAGCATTTT. The chain has TRBV11-2 and TRBJ1-5, with D unresolved. V lost 2 bases and J lost 7, with 9 bases in between. CDR3 length equals 13 residues. The germline gives CDR1 SGHAT, CDR2 FQNNGV.

Details on this clonotype: This beta chain represents an off-target read in a library built for alpha chains; its size is of limited meaning. The rearrangement uses TRBV28 and TRBJ1-2, with D possibly being TRBD1 (5 bases). The CDR3 has 13 amino acids. The germline V gene has CDR1 MDHEN and CDR2 SYDVKM. V lost 5 bases and J 7 bases, leaving 14 bases between the germline ends. CDR3 protein: CASSVQRGAGYTF. CDR3 DNA sequence: TGTGCCAGCAGTGTACAAAGGGGCGCTGGCTACACCTTC.

This clonotype was counted only a few times. This beta chain was picked up by a library intended for alpha chains and is off target, so its count carries little meaning. The chain links TRBV5-1 to TRBJ2-6; D not certain. The V gene lost 0 bases and the J gene lost 1 base, with 2 bases spanning the gap. Germline-derived CDR1 and CDR2 are SGHRS and YFSETQ. The CDR3 has 14 residues. The CDR3 region has the DNA TGCGCCAGCAGCTTGGTGTCTGGGGCCAACGTCCTGACTTTC. This gives the protein CASSLVSGANVLTF.

By sample fraction, this clonotype is medium-sized (0.01 to 0.1%). This beta chain is an off-target read within a library intended for alpha chains, so its frequency means little. The chain employs TRBV6-1 and TRBJ1-2, with D possibly being TRBD1 (6 bases). Trimming took off 8 bases at V and 1 base at J, with 14 bases between the two ends. The CDR3 is 14 amino acids. CDR1 and CDR2 (germline): MNHNS, SASEGT. CDR3 in DNA: TGTGCCAGCGTCGGGGGGCGCGGTAACTATGGCTACACCTTC. Translating gives CASVGGRGNYGYTF.

This clonotype occurred many times. The library was designed around alpha chains, so this beta chain is a stray read whose abundance carries little weight. The V call is TRBV12-3 or TRBV12-4, the J call TRBJ2-7; a weak D match, TRBD1 (6 bases). V lost 4 bases and J 4 bases, leaving 11 bases between the germline ends. This CDR3 spans 13 amino acids. CDR3 sequence reads: CASSSQGSYEQYF. Here the CDR3 DNA reads TGTGCCAGCAGTTCGCAGGGGAGTTACGAGCAGTACTTC.

This clonotype is categorized as medium-sized. A library prepared for alpha chains yielded this beta chain as an off-target read; its size is of little meaning. V usage is TRBV7-2 and J usage is TRBJ1-1; no reliable D call. Germline assignment: CDR1 SGHTA and CDR2 FQGNSA. This CDR3 is built from 13 residues. Trimming left V 2 bases short and J 1 base short, with 5 bases between. CDR3 sequence (DNA): TGTGCCAGCAGCTTACCGGGGAACACTGAAGCTTTCTTT. Residues: CASSLPGNTEAFF.

This clonotype was found many times. This beta chain is off target for a library built for alpha chains, so its abundance means little. The gene calls are TRBV5-4 and TRBJ2-1; D perhaps matches TRBD2 (7 bases). Germline CDR1 reads SGHNT; CDR2 reads YYREEE (reference sequence). This CDR3 spans 15 amino acids. The V and J ends lost 3 bases and 7 bases respectively, with 17 bases between them. CDR3 nucleotides: TGTGCCAGCAGCTCCGGGGAGGGGGGATGGAATGAGCAGTTCTTC. This codes for CASSSGEGGWNEQFF.

Notes on this clonotype: This beta chain slipped into a library made for alpha chains as a stray read, so its size is not meaningful. The chain carries TRBV4-1 and TRBJ1-1; D is undetermined. Trimming removed 1 base at V and 7 bases at J, with 4 bases between. The CDR3 totals 11 residues. Germline values: CDR1 MGHRA, CDR2 YSYEKL. The CDR3 bases are TGCGCCAGCAGCCAAGGGGATGAAGCTTTCTTT. It specifies CASSQGDEAFF.